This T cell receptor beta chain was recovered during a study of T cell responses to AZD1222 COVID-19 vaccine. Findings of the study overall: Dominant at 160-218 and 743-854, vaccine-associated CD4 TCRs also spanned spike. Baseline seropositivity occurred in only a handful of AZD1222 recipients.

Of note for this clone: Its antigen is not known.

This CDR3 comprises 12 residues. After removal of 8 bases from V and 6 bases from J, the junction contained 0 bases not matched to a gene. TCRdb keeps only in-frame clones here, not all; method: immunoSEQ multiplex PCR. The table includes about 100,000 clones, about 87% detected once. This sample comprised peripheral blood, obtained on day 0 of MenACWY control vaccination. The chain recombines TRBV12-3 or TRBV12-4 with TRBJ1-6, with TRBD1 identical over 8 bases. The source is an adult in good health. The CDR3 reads CASGQGNSPLHF. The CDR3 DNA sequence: TGTGCCAGCGGACAGGGTAATTCACCCCTCCACTTT.